This T cell receptor (beta chain) was captured in a study of blood T cell repertoires in COVID-19. On the study more broadly: Samples representing acute and convalescent COVID-19 were sourced from the United States, Italy and Spain. In each case, the material was cDNA or gDNA derived from T cells, B-cell-depleted T cells, or PBMCs.

The repertoire was sequenced with immunoSEQ multiplex PCR; TCRdb's copy has only in-frame clones and lacks some. The profile shows around 420,000 clones, 70% to 90% of them singletons. The CDR3 is 14 amino acids. J lost 0 bases, V lost 7 bases, and 5 bases had no gene match. Germline V CDR1 and CDR2: SNHLY, FYNNEI. Across 20 to 25 US areas, participants ranged in age from about 18 to 89 years. Cohorts were assigned according to the clinical history that participants reported. The material sequenced was PBMCs or T cells enriched from blood (not recorded which). This TCR was recovered from a woman aged 40 to 50 with acute COVID-19. The J gene is TRBJ1-1, the V gene TRBV2; 7 bases align to TRBD1. CDR3 coding DNA: TGTGCCAGCAACCAGGGGGTGCTGAACACTGAAGCTTTCTTT. Translation: CASNQGVLNTEAFF.